This T cell receptor (beta chain) was sequenced for a study of blood T cell repertoires in COVID-19. The wider study: Sample material is recorded as cDNA or gDNA derived from T cells, B-cell-depleted T cells, or PBMCs.

TCRdb's table, derived via immunoSEQ multiplex PCR, lists solely in-frame clones and lacks some. Among nearly 80,000 clones, about nine tenths were seen once, and the ten largest hold roughly 0.8%. The CDR3 consists of 15 residues. The germline V gene encodes CDR1 SGHVS and CDR2 FNYEAQ. V gave up 5 bases and J gave up 2 bases, with 12 bases separating them. V and J are TRBV7-6 and TRBJ2-2; D may be TRBD1 (6 bases). Sequences were obtained from peripheral blood. The clonotype comes from a woman of 80 years or more with acute or convalescent COVID-19. This CDR3 reads CASSHRDTNTGELFF. In DNA form, the CDR3 reads TGTGCCAGCAGCCACCGGGACACCAACACCGGGGAGCTGTTTTTT.